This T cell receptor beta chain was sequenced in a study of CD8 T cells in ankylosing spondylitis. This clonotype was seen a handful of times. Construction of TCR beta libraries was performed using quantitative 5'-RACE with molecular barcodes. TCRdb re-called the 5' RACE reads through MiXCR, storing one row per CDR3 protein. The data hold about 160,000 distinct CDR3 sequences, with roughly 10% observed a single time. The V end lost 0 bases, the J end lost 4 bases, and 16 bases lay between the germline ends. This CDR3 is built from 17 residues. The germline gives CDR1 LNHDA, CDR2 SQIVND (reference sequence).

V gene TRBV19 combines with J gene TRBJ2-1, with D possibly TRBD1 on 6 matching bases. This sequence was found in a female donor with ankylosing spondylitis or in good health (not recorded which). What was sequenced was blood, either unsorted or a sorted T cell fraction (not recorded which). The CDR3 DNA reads TGTGCCAGTAGTATAGATAGAGGTGGGGGCCCTTACAATGAGCAGTTCTTC. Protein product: CASSIDRGGGPYNEQFF.